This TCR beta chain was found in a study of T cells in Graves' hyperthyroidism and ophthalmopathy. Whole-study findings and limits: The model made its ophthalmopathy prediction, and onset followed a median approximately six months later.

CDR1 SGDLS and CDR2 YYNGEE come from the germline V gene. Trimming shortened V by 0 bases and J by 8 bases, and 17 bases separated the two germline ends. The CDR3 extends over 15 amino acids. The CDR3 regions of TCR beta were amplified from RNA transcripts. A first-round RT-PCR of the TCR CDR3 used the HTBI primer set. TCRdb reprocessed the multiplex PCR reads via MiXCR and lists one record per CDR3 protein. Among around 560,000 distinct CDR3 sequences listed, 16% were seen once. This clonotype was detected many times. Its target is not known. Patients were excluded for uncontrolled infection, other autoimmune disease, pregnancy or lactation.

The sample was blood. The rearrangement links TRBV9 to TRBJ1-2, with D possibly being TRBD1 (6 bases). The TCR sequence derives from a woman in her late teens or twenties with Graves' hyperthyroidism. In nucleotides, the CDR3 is TGTGCCAGCAGCGTAGCTACCTGGACAGAGGACGGCTACACCTTC. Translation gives CASSVATWTEDGYTF.